This T cell receptor beta chain was recorded in a study of blood T cell repertoires in COVID-19. The wider study: T cells, B-cell-depleted T cells, or PBMCs provided the cDNA or gDNA that served as material.

TCRdb's copy holds only in-frame clones and misses some; the assay was immunoSEQ multiplex PCR. The sample holds over 200,000 clones, about 88% seen once. The V gene's germline CDR1 is MNHNS and CDR2 SASEGT. There are 15 residues in the CDR3. Trimming removed 3 bases from V and 8 bases from J; junction bases left unmatched: 7. What was sequenced was peripheral blood. This chain uses TRBV6-1 with TRBJ2-1, with 10 bases lining up with TRBD2. This clonotype was sampled from a woman aged 35 to 49 with acute or convalescent COVID-19. The CDR3 DNA reads as TGTGCCAGCAGTGAGATGGCTAGCGGGGGTGATGAGCAGTTCTTC. Translating it yields CASSEMASGGDEQFF.